What follows are 16 T cell receptor beta chains derived from one specimen sequenced in a study of blood T cell repertoires in COVID-19. Clones were read by immunoSEQ multiplex PCR, and TCRdb kept only the in-frame ones, dropping some. The sample has 240,000 or so clones, approximately 82% seen once. The sample consisted of peripheral blood. These receptors all stem from a woman aged 80 or over with acute or convalescent COVID-19.

The gene calls are TRBV11-2 and TRBJ2-1, with 13 bases matching TRBD2. CDR1 SGHAT and CDR2 FQNNGV come from the germline V gene. The CDR3 has 19 residues. The V and J ends lost 5 bases and 1 base, in that order; junction bases with no gene match: 11. The CDR3, as DNA: TGTGCCAGCAGCCTTTCCGGACTAGCGGGGGTAGGATCCTACAATGAGCAGTTCTTC. Translated, it gives CASSLSGLAGVGSYNEQFF.

This sequence joins TRBV6-5 and TRBJ1-2; tentatively, D is TRBD1 (6 bases). Germline CDR1 reads MNHEY; CDR2 reads SVGAGI. The V end was cut by 7 bases, the J end by 2 bases, with 17 bases between. CDR3 length: 15 amino acids. Written as DNA, the CDR3 is TGTGCCAGCAAAGGAGCCGACAGGTTAAACTATGGCTACACCTTC. Amino acids: CASKGADRLNYGYTF.

V gene TRBV29-1 combines with J gene TRBJ1-1, with 7 bases that match TRBD1. Germline CDR1 SQVTM, CDR2 ANQGSEA. V was clipped by 4 bases and J by 7 bases; unmatched bases: 3. The CDR3 is 11 residues long. CDR3 residues: CSVARQGEAFF. CDR3 nucleotides: TGCAGCGTTGCAAGACAGGGTGAAGCTTTCTTT. Combining the CDR3 with reference TRBV29-1 and TRBJ1-1 gives the whole variable domain SAVISQKPSRDICQRGTSLTIQCQVDSQVTMMFWYRQQPGQSLTLIATANQGSEATYESGFVIDKFPISRPNLTFSTLTVSNMSPEDSSIYLCSVARQGEAFFGQGTRLTVV.

The V gene is TRBV12-3 or TRBV12-4, the J gene TRBJ2-1; D unresolved. Trimming shortened V by 2 bases and J by 7 bases, and 3 bases separated the two germline ends. The CDR3 runs to 11 residues. CDR3 nucleotide sequence: TGTGCCAGCAGTTTATCTAATGAGCAGTTCTTC. It translates to CASSLSNEQFF.

This clone showed up just a few times. The sample holds other DNA sequences that translate to the same CDR3. The chain has TRBV19 and TRBJ1-1; no definite D call. The CDR3 extends over 13 amino acids. CDR1 is LNHDA and CDR2 is SQIVND in the germline V gene (reference sequence). With 5 bases removed from V and 1 base from J, the gap between germline ends came to 8 bases. The CDR3 sequence: CASSVSGNTEAFF. DNA of the CDR3: TGTGCCAGTAGTGTCTCGGGGAACACTGAAGCTTTCTTT.

This chain links TRBV5-4 with TRBJ2-7; 7 bases are shared with TRBD2. This CDR3 is 17 amino acids long. The junction had 15 bases not matched to a gene; V was cut back by 4 bases and J by 2 bases. Germline V gene sequence: CDR1 SGHNT, CDR2 YYREEE (reference sequence). This CDR3 reads CASSRGEGRVQAYEQYF. DNA of the CDR3: TGTGCCAGCAGCCGGGGGGAGGGGCGCGTCCAAGCCTACGAGCAGTACTTC.

This clone was seen just once. This chain links TRBV7-3 with TRBJ2-1, with 7 bases lining up with TRBD1. Losses at the gene ends were 3 bases for V and 3 bases for J; bases not matched to a gene: 5. Germline V gives CDR1 SGHTA, CDR2 FQGTGA. This CDR3 spans 15 amino acids. CDR3 nucleotide sequence: TGTGCCAGCAGCTTCGGACAGGCGGGCTACAATGAGCAGTTCTTC. This gives the protein CASSFGQAGYNEQFF.

The V gene is TRBV5-6, the J gene TRBJ2-7; 7 bases map to TRBD2. Germline V gene lookup returns CDR1 SGHDT and CDR2 YYEEEE. This CDR3 is built from 15 residues. V was clipped by 6 bases and J by 0 bases; unmatched bases: 9. Here the CDR3 DNA reads TGTGCCAGCATCCTCGCGGGAGCTACCTCCTACGAGCAGTACTTC. Its translation: CASILAGATSYEQYF.

The chain carries TRBV9 and TRBJ1-2; no clear D gene. CDR1 is SGDLS, CDR2 YYNGEE, per germline. This CDR3 contains 11 residues. The ends were cut back, 3 bases at V and 4 bases at J, with 4 bases in the middle. CDR3 bases: TGTGCCAGCAGCGGGCCCTATGGCTACACCTTC. Translating it yields CASSGPYGYTF.

This clone was seen a few times. This chain joins TRBV18 and TRBJ1-1; D not certain. The CDR3 contains 14 residues. The ends were cut back, 6 bases at V and 2 bases at J, with 13 bases in the middle. Looked up from germline, CDR1 is KGHSH and CDR2 is LQKENI. The CDR3 DNA follows: TGTGCCAGCTCGATGAGCGGAGGCAACACTGAAGCTTTCTTT. This encodes CASSMSGGNTEAFF.

This chain links TRBV7-8 with TRBJ2-1; 10 nucleotides match TRBD2. The CDR3 is 16 residues long. CDR1 is SGHVS and CDR2 is FQNEAQ in the germline V gene. V lost 4 bases, J lost 2 bases, and 5 bases stayed unmatched. The CDR3 region has the DNA TGTGCCAGCAGCTCCGCGAGCGGGAGGGCCTACAATGAGCAGTTCTTC. It is translated as CASSSASGRAYNEQFF.

The chain joins TRBV28 to TRBJ2-7; a weak D match, TRBD1 (5 bases). Trimming cost V 3 bases and J 0 bases, with 9 bases left between them. There are 14 residues in the CDR3. Germline V gene data show CDR1 as MDHEN and CDR2 as SYDVKM. CDR3 residues: CASSFNRRSYEQYF. The CDR3 DNA reads TGTGCCAGCAGTTTTAACAGGCGCTCCTACGAGCAGTACTTC.

The V call is TRBV7-2, the J call TRBJ1-2; D remains unclear. CDR3 length equals 13 residues. The V and J ends lost 1 base and 2 bases respectively, with 5 bases between them. Germline-derived CDR1 and CDR2 are SGHTA and FQGNSA. CDR3: CASSLEQNYGYTF. The CDR3 DNA reads TGTGCCAGCAGCTTAGAACAGAACTATGGCTACACCTTC.

The chain uses TRBV13 and TRBJ1-5; D not resolved. Germline CDR1 is PRHDT and CDR2 is FYEKMQ (reference sequence). This CDR3 is built from 12 residues. The germline V and J ends were trimmed by 0 bases and 6 bases, with 3 bases remaining between them. CDR3 sequence: CASSLGVQPQHF. CDR3 DNA sequence: TGTGCCAGCAGCTTAGGCGTTCAGCCCCAGCATTTT.

The chain uses TRBV2 and TRBJ2-7, with D perhaps matching TRBD1 (5 bases). The germline gives CDR1 SNHLY, CDR2 FYNNEI. This CDR3 is 15 amino acids long. Trimming took 5 bases from V and 0 from J, leaving 14 bases between them. The DNA of the CDR3 is TGTGCCAGCAGTCCACACAGACAGCCCTCCTACGAGCAGTACTTC. This encodes CASSPHRQPSYEQYF.

V gene TRBV19 combines with J gene TRBJ2-1; TRBD2 aligns across 9 bases. This CDR3 comprises 15 residues. Unmatched junction bases numbered 5, after V lost 5 bases and J lost 3 bases. Germline V lookup: CDR1 LNHDA, CDR2 SQIVND (reference sequence). CDR3 sequence (DNA): TGTGCCAGTAGTGTTTCTAGCGGGAACTACAATGAGCAGTTCTTC. This encodes CASSVSSGNYNEQFF.